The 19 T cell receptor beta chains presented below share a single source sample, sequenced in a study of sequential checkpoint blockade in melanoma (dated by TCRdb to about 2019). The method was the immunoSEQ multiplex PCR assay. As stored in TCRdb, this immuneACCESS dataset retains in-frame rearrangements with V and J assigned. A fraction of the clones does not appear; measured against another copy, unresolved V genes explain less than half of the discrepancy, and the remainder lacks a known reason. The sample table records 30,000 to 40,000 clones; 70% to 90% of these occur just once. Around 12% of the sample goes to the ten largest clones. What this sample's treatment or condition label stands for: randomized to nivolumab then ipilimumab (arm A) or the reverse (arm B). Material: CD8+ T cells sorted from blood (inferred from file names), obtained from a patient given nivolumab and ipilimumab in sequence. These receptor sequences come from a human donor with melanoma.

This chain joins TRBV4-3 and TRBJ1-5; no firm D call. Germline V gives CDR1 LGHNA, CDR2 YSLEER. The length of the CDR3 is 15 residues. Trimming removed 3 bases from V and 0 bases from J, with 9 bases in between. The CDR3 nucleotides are TGCGCCAGCAGCCAGGGCCTATATAGCAATCAGCCCCAGCATTTT. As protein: CASSQGLYSNQPQHF.

The CDR3 loop reads CASSAQGYEQYF. The CDR3 DNA reads TGTGCCAGCAGCGCACAGGGCTACGAGCAGTACTTC. The V gene is TRBV7-9, the J gene TRBJ2-7; D is possibly TRBD1 (6 bases). Germline CDR1 SEHNR, CDR2 FQNEAQ (reference sequence). CDR3 size: 12 residues. V was pared by 5 bases and J by 3 bases, with 8 bases between.

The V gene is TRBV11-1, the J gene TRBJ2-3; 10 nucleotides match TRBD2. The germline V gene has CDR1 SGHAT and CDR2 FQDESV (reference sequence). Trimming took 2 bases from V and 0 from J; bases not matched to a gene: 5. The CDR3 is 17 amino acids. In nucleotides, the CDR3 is TGTGCCAGCAGCTTAACTAGCGGGATTACTAGCACAGATACGCAGTATTTT. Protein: CASSLTSGITSTDTQYF.

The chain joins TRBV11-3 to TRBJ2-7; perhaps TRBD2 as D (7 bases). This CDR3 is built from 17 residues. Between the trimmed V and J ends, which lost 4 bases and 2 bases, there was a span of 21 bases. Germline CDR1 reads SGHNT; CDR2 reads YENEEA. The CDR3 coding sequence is TGTGCCAGCAGCTCCACCCGAGGAGCGGGACATCCCTACGAGCAGTACGTC. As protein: CASSSTRGAGHPYEQYV.

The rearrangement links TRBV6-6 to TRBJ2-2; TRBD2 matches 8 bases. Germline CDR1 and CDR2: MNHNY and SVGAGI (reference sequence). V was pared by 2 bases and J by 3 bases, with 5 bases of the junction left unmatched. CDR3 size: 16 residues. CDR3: CASSYNLAGDTGELFF. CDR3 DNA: TGTGCCAGCAGTTACAACCTAGCGGGTGACACCGGGGAGCTGTTTTTT.

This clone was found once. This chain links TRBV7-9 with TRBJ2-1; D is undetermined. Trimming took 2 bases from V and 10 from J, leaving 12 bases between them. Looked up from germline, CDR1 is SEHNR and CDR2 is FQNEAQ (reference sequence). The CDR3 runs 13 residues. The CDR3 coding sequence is TGTGCCAGCAGCTTATATTCCTTGCGAGAGCAGTTCTTC. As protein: CASSLYSLREQFF.

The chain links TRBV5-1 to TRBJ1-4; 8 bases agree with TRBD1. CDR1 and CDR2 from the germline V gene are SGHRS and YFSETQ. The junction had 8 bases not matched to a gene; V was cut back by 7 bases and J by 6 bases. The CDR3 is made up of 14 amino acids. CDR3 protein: CASGTGGTDEKLFF. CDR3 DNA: TGCGCCAGCGGGACAGGAGGAACGGATGAAAAACTGTTTTTT. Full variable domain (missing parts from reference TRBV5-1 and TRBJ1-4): KAGVTQTPRYLIKTRGQQVTLSCSPISGHRSVSWYQQTPGQGLQFLFEYFSETQRNKGNFPGRFSGRQFSNSRSEMNVSTLELGDSALYLCASGTGGTDEKLFFGSGTQLSVL.

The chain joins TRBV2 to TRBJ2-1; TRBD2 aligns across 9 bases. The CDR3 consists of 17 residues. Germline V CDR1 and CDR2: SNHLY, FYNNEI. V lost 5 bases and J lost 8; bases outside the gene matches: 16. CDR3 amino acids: CASSLKRDGTSIYEQFF. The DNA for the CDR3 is TGTGCCAGCAGTCTGAAAAGGGACGGGACTAGCATTTATGAGCAGTTCTTC.

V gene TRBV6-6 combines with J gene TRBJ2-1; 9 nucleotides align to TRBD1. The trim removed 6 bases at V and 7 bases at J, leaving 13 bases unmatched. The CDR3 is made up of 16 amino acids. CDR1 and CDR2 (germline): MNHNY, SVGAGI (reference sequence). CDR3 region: CASSPMPGQGVNEQFF. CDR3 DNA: TGTGCCAGCAGCCCAATGCCGGGACAGGGAGTAAATGAGCAGTTCTTC.

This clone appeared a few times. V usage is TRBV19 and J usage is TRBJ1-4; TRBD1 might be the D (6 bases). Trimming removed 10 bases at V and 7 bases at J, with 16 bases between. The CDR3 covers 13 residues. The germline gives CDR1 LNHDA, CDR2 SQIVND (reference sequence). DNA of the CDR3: TGTGCCACCCGAGCAGGGGCAATTGAAAAACTGTTTTTT. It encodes CATRAGAIEKLFF.

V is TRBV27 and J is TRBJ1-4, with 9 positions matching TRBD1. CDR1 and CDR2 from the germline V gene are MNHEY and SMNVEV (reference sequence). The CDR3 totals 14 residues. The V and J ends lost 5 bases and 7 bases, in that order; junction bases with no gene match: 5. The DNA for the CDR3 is TGTGCCAGCAGTCGGGACAGGGTGGGTGAAAAACTGTTTTTT. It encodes CASSRDRVGEKLFF.

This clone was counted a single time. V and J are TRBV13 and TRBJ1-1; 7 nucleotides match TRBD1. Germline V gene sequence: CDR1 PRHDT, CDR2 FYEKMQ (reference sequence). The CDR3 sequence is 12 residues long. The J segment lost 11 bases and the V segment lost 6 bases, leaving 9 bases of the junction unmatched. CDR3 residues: CASSPEGAGAFF. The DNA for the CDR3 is TGTGCCAGCAGTCCCGAGGGGGCGGGCGCTTTCTTT. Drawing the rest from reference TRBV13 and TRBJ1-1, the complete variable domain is AAGVIQSPRHLIKEKRETATLKCYPIPRHDTVYWYQQGPGQDPQFLISFYEKMQSDKGSIPDRFSAQQFSDYHSELNMSSLELGDSALYFCASSPEGAGAFFGQGTRLTVV.

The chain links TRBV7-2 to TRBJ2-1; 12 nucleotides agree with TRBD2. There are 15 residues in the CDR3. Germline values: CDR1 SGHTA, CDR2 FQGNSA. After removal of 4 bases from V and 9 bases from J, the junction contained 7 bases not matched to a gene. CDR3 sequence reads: CASSYLAGGPGEQFF. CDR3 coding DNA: TGTGCCAGCAGCTACCTAGCGGGAGGGCCTGGTGAGCAGTTCTTC.

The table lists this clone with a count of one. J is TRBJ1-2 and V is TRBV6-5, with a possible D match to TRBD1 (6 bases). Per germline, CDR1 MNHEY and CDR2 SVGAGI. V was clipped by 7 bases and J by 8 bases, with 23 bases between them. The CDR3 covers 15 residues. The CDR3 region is CASNPVTGSHSGYTF. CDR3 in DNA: TGTGCCAGCAACCCAGTGACAGGCTCCCATTCGGGCTACACCTTC.

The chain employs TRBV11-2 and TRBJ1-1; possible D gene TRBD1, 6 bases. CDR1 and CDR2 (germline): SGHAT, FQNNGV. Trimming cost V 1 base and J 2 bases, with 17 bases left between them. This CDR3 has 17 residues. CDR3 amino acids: CASSLAFEVGHNTEAFF. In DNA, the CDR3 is TGTGCCAGCAGCTTAGCCTTCGAGGTGGGACATAACACTGAAGCTTTCTTT.

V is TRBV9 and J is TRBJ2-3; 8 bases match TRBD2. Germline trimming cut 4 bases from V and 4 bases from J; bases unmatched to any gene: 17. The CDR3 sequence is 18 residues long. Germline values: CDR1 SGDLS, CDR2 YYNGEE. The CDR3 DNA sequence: TGTGCCAGCAGCCCACTCACCCGGGTGGCGGGGGGCCCAGATACGCAGTATTTT. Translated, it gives CASSPLTRVAGGPDTQYF.

CDR3 loop: CASSLSLASGNTIYF. The CDR3 region has the DNA TGTGCCAGCAGTTTATCGTTGGCATCTGGAAACACCATATATTTT. The rearrangement joins TRBV27 to TRBJ1-3, with D unresolved. Trimming shortened V by 0 bases and J by 1 base, and 7 bases separated the two germline ends. The CDR3 loop spans 15 amino acids. From germline, CDR1 is MNHEY and CDR2 SMNVEV (reference sequence).

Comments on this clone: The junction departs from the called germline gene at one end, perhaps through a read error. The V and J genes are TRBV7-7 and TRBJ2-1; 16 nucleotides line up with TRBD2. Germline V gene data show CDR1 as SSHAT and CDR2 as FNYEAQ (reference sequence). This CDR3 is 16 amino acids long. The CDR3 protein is CASSPGLAGGQGEQFF. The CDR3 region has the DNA TGTGCTAGCAGCCCGGGACTAGCGGGAGGGCAGGGTGAGCAGTTCTTC.

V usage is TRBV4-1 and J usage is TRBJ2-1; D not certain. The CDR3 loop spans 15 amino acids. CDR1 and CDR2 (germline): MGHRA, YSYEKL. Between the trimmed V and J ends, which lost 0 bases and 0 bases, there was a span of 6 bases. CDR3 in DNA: TGCGCCAGCAGCCAAGATGCGAGCTCCTACAATGAGCAGTTCTTC. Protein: CASSQDASSYNEQFF.